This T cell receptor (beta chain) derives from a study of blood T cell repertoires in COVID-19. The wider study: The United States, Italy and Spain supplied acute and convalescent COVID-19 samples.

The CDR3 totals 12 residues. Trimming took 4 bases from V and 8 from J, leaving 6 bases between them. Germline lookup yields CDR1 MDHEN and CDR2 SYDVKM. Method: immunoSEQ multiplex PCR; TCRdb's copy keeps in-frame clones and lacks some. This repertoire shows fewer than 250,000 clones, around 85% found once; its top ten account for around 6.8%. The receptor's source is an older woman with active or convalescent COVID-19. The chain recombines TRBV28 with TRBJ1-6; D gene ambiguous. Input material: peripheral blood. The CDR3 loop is CASSSGYSPLHF. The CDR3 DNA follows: TGTGCCAGCAGTTCGGGGTATTCACCCCTCCACTTT. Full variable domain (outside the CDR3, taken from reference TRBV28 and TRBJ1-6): DVKVTQSSRYLVKRTGEKVFLECVQDMDHENMFWYRQDPGLGLRLIYFSYDVKMKEKGDIPEGYSVSREKKERFSLILESASTNQTSMYLCASSSGYSPLHFGNGTRLTVT.